A single sample is the source of the 16 T cell receptor beta chains below, sequenced in a study of T cell responses to AZD1222 COVID-19 vaccine. Produced via immunoSEQ multiplex PCR; TCRdb's table is partial and in-frame only. This sample carries approximately 180,000 clones, 87% of them seen once, and the ten largest clones take around 3%. Sequencing was performed on peripheral blood, taken on day 0 of AZD1222 vaccination. The source of these receptors is an adult in good health.

The V and J genes are TRBV5-1 and TRBJ2-5; D not resolved. The CDR3 spans 14 residues. Trimming cost V 0 bases and J 0 bases, with 6 bases left between them. CDR1 is SGHRS, CDR2 YFSETQ, per germline. This CDR3 reads CASSLGQYQETQYF. The CDR3 nucleotides read TGCGCCAGCAGCTTGGGTCAGTACCAAGAGACCCAGTACTTC.

The V call is TRBV18, the J call TRBJ1-5, with a possible D match to TRBD1 (5 bases). CDR1 is KGHSH and CDR2 is LQKENI in the germline V gene. V was trimmed by 5 bases and J by 2 bases, leaving 7 bases between them. The CDR3 sequence is 13 residues long. CDR3 coding DNA: TGTGCCAGCTCAGGAGGGGGCAATCAGCCCCAGCATTTT. Translation: CASSGGGNQPQHF.

This clone was detected once. This sequence joins TRBV5-5 and TRBJ2-7; no clear D. CDR3 length: 15 amino acids. V was shortened by 0 bases and J by 2 bases, with 12 bases between the two germline ends. CDR1 and CDR2 (germline): SGHKS, YYEKEE (reference sequence). Written as DNA, the CDR3 is TGTGCCAGCAGCTTGGGGTGGCAGGCGACCTACGAGCAGTACTTC. As protein: CASSLGWQATYEQYF.

The rearrangement uses TRBV19 and TRBJ1-2; 10 bases agree with TRBD1. Germline V gene data show CDR1 as LNHDA and CDR2 as SQIVND (reference sequence). This CDR3 spans 16 amino acids. Losses at the gene ends were 5 bases for V and 3 bases for J; bases not matched to a gene: 9. CDR3 nucleotide sequence: TGTGCCAGTAGTCCCCACCGGGACAGGGGAGACTATGGCTACACCTTC. It yields the protein CASSPHRDRGDYGYTF.

V gene TRBV7-2 combines with J gene TRBJ2-7; D gene unclear. Germline lookup yields CDR1 SGHTA and CDR2 FQGNSA. Trimming removed 5 bases from V and 5 bases from J, with 16 bases in between. The CDR3 is 14 residues long. The CDR3: CASSVSISAHEQYF. CDR3 DNA: TGTGCCAGCAGCGTCTCGATTTCCGCCCACGAGCAGTACTTC.

The rearrangement uses TRBV30 and TRBJ2-5; TRBD2 might be the D (6 bases). This CDR3 spans 14 amino acids. Trimming pared 4 bases from V and 4 bases from J, leaving 16 bases between. Germline V gene data show CDR1 as GTSNPN and CDR2 as SVGIG (reference sequence). Written as DNA, the CDR3 is TGTGCCTGGATAGGAGGGAGTGTTTCAGAGACCCAGTACTTC. Translated, it gives CAWIGGSVSETQYF.

The chain uses TRBV27 and TRBJ1-1, with D unresolved. V lost 0 bases, J lost 8 bases, and 13 bases lay in between. The CDR3 runs to 14 residues. The germline gives CDR1 MNHEY, CDR2 SMNVEV (reference sequence). CDR3 DNA: TGTGCCAGCAGTTTATCTCAATCCGGAGGAGAAGCTTTCTTT. Translation gives CASSLSQSGGEAFF.

The chain carries TRBV12-3 or TRBV12-4 and TRBJ1-2; D unresolved. The CDR3 has 11 residues. The V end was cut by 3 bases, the J end by 13 bases, with 12 bases between. Here the CDR3 reads CASSLLEVITF. As DNA, the CDR3 is TGTGCCAGCAGTTTGTTAGAAGTTATCACCTTC.

The V and J genes are TRBV7-6 and TRBJ1-5, with D possibly matching TRBD1 (5 bases). Trimming removed 5 bases at V and 7 bases at J, with 15 bases between. CDR1 and CDR2 (germline): SGHVS, FNYEAQ. CDR3 length equals 14 residues. The CDR3 is CASSPWDLGQPQHF. Here the CDR3 DNA reads TGTGCCAGCAGCCCATGGGACCTGGGGCAGCCCCAGCATTTT.

As DNA, the CDR3 is TGCGCCAGCAGCCATCAGGGCCGGGATAGAACCGGGGAGCTGTTTTTT. This sequence encodes CASSHQGRDRTGELFF. The J gene is TRBJ2-2, the V gene TRBV4-1; either TRBD1 or TRBD2 may supply D (5 bases each). CDR1 and CDR2 (germline): MGHRA, YSYEKL. The CDR3 contains 16 residues. The germline V and J ends were trimmed by 3 bases and 5 bases, with 16 bases remaining between them.

The J gene is TRBJ1-3, the V gene TRBV5-1, with TRBD1 matching over 7 bases. This CDR3 region has 15 residues. The V gene's germline CDR1 is SGHRS and CDR2 YFSETQ. V shed 4 bases, J shed 4 bases, and the junction held 8 bases outside the gene matches. CDR3 loop: CASSLGQVGGNTIYF. The CDR3 DNA follows: TGCGCCAGCAGCCTTGGACAGGTCGGGGGAAACACCATATATTTT.

The gene calls are TRBV6-5 and TRBJ1-5; 7 nucleotides line up with TRBD1. Trimming at V came to 0 bases and at J to 3 bases, leaving 5 bases not matched to a gene. The CDR3 runs to 16 residues. The V gene's germline CDR1 is MNHEY and CDR2 SVGAGI. CDR3 in DNA: TGTGCCAGCAGTTACTCGGTCCAGGGGGTCAATCAGCCCCAGCATTTT. This codes for CASSYSVQGVNQPQHF.

The rearrangement uses TRBV5-6 and TRBJ2-7; the match to TRBD2 covers 12 bases. The germline V gene has CDR1 SGHDT and CDR2 YYEEEE. V dropped 5 bases and J dropped 3; count of bases not matched to a gene: 9. CDR3 length equals 16 residues. CDR3 nucleotide sequence: TGTGCCAGCAGACTAAGGACTAGCGGGAAGCTCTACGAGCAGTACTTC. Translation: CASRLRTSGKLYEQYF.

The V call is TRBV10-3, the J call TRBJ2-1; TRBD1 matches 9 bases. The germline gives CDR1 ENHRY, CDR2 SYGVKD. The trim removed 0 bases at V and 11 bases at J, leaving 8 bases unmatched. The CDR3 sequence is 15 residues long. The CDR3 region is CAISESTGGSGKQFF. CDR3 DNA sequence: TGTGCCATCAGTGAGTCGACAGGGGGATCTGGTAAGCAGTTCTTC.

The genes are TRBV5-1 and TRBJ2-2; TRBD1 matches at 7 bases. Looked up from germline, CDR1 is SGHRS and CDR2 is YFSETQ. This CDR3 has 17 residues. V was pared by 2 bases and J by 2 bases, with 9 bases of the junction left unmatched. CDR3 DNA sequence: TGCGCCAGCAGCTTTTCGATGGGGACAGCTAACACCGGGGAGCTGTTTTTT. Its translation is CASSFSMGTANTGELFF.

J is TRBJ1-1 and V is TRBV4-1; D may be TRBD1 (6 bases). This CDR3 has 15 residues. The V and J ends lost 4 bases and 1 base respectively, with 13 bases between them. From germline, CDR1 is MGHRA and CDR2 YSYEKL. In DNA, the CDR3 is TGCGCCAGCAGCCCTACAGGGACAAGGAACACTGAAGCTTTCTTT. It codes for CASSPTGTRNTEAFF.